This TCR beta chain was captured by sequencing in a study of CD8 T cells in ankylosing spondylitis. The study's findings and limits: The study looked at matched synovial fluid samples from ankylosing spondylitis patients. Disease-linked clones were reported to be significantly enriched there. A motif in TCR beta, a set of eight highly homologous variants, appeared characteristic of ankylosing spondylitis blood. As for the disease-linked clones, they showed a CD8+ phenotype and occurred at relatively low frequencies in peripheral blood.

Molecular-barcoded quantitative 5'-RACE produced these TCR beta libraries. MiXCR, run by TCRdb on the 5' RACE reads, gives a single entry per CDR3 protein. The repertoire holds under 200,000 distinct CDR3 sequences, with 9.8% as singletons. Between the trimmed V and J ends, which lost 2 bases and 3 bases, there was a span of 8 bases. Germline V gene data show CDR1 as SGHDT and CDR2 as YYEEEE. There are 14 residues in the CDR3. This clonotype was observed at least ten times. Its antigen is currently unknown. The clonotype comes from a female donor with ankylosing spondylitis or in good health (not recorded which). Sequencing used blood, either unsorted or a sorted T cell fraction (not recorded which). The chain couples TRBV5-6 to TRBJ2-2; D is undetermined. The CDR3 sequence is CASSFLIHTGELFF. CDR3 sequence (DNA): TGTGCCAGCAGCTTTTTGATACACACCGGGGAGCTGTTTTTT.